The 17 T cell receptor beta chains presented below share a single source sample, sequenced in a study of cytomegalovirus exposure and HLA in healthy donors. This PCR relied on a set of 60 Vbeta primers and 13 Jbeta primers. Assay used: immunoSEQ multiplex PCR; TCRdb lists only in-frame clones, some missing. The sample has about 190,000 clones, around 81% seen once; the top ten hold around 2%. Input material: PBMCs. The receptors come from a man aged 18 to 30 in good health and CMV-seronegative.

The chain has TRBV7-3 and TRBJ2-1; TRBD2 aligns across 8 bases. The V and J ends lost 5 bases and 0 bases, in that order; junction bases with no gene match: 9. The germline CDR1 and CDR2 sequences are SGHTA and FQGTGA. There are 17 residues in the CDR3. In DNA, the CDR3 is TGTGCCAGCAGCCCGGGACTAGTCGCTAGCTCCTACAATGAGCAGTTCTTC. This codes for CASSPGLVASSYNEQFF.

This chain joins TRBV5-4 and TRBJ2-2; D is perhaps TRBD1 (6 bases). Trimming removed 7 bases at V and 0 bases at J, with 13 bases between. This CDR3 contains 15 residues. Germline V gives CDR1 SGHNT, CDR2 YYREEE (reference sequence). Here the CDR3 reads CASGPDSPNTGELFF. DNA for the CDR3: TGTGCCAGCGGACCGGACAGCCCGAACACCGGGGAGCTGTTTTTT. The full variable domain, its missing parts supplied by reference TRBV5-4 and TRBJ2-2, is ETGVTQSPTHLIKTRGQQVTLRCSSQSGHNTVSWYQQALGQGPQFIFQYYREEENGRGNFPPRFSGLQFPNYSSELNVNALELDDSALYLCASGPDSPNTGELFFGEGSRLTVL.

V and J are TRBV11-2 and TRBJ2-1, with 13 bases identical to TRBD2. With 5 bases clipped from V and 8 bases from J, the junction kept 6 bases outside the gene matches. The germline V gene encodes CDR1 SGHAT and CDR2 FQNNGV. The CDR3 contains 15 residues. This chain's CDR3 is CASSPGLAGLDEQFF. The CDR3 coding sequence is TGTGCCAGCAGCCCGGGACTAGCGGGGCTTGATGAGCAGTTCTTC.

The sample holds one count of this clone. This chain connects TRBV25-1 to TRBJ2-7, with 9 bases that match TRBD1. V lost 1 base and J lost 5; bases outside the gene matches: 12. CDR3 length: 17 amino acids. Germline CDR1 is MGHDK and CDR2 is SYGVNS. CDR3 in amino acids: CASSELGTGTGRNEQYF. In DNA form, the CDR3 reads TGTGCCAGCAGTGAATTAGGAACCGGGACAGGGAGGAACGAGCAGTACTTC.

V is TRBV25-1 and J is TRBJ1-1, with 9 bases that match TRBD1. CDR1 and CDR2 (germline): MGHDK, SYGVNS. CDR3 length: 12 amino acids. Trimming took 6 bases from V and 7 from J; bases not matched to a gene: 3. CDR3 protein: CASSGQGHEAFF. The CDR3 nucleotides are TGTGCCAGCAGCGGACAGGGGCATGAAGCTTTCTTT. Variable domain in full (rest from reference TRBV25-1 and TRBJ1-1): EADIYQTPRYLVIGTGKKITLECSQTMGHDKMYWYQQDPGMELHLIHYSYGVNSTEKGDLSSESTVSRIRTEHFPLTLESARPSHTSQYLCASSGQGHEAFFGQGTRLTVV.

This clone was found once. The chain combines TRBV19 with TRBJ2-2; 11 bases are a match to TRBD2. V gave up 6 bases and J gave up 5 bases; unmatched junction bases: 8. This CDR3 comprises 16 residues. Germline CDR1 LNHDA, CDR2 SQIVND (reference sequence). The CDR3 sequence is CASRTSGLAATGELFF. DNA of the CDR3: TGTGCCAGTAGGACCTCGGGACTAGCGGCGACCGGGGAGCTGTTTTTT. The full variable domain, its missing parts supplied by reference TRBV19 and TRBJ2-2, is DGGITQSPKYLFRKEGQNVTLSCEQNLNHDAMYWYRQDPGQGLRLIYYSQIVNDFQKGDIAEGYSVSREKKESFPLTVTSAQKNPTAFYLCASRTSGLAATGELFFGEGSRLTVL.

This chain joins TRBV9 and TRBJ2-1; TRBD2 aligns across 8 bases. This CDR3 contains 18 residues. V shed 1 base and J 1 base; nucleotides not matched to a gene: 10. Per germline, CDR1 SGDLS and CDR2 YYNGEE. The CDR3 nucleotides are TGTGCCAGCAGCGTAAGACCGGAGGAGCGGGGGTCCTACAATGAGCAGTTCTTC. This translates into CASSVRPEERGSYNEQFF.

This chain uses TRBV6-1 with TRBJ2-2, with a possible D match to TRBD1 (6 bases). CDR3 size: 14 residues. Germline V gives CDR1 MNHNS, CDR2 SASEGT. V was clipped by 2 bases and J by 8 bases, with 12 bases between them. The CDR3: CASSEWGTTGELFF. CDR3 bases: TGTGCCAGCAGTGAATGGGGGACAACAGGGGAGCTGTTTTTT.

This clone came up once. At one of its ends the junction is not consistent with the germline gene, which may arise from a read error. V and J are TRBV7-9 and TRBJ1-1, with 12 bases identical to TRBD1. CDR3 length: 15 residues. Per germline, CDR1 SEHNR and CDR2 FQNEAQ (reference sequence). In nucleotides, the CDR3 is TGTTCCAGCAGCGGGACAGGGGGCCAGAACACTGAAGCTTTCTTT. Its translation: CSSSGTGGQNTEAFF.

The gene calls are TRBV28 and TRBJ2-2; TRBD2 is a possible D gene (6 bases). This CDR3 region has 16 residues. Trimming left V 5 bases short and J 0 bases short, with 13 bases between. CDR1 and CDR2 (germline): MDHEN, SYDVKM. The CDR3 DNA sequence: TGTGCCAGCAGTCTTTCGGGAGCATCGAACACCGGGGAGCTGTTTTTT. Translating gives CASSLSGASNTGELFF.

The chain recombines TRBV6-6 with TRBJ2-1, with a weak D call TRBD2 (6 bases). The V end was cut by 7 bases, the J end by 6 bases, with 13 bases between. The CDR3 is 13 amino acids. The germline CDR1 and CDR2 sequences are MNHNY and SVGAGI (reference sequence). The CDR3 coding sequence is TGTGCCAGCACCGGGAGTCGGGGCAATGAGCAGTTCTTC. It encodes CASTGSRGNEQFF.

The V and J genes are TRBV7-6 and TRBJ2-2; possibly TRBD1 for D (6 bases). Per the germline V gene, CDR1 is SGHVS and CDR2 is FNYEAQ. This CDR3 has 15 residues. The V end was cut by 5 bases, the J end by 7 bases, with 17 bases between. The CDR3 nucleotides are TGTGCCAGCAGCCCCCAGGGGAATTATGTCGGGGAGCTGTTTTTT. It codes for CASSPQGNYVGELFF.

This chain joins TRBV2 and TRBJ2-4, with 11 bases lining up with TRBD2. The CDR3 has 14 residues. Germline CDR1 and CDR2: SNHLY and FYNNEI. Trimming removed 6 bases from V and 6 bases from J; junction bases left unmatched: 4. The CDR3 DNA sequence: TGTGCCAGCAGAACTAGCGGGAGAACAAACATTCAGTACTTC. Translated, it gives CASRTSGRTNIQYF.

CDR3 nucleotide sequence: TGTGCCAGCAGTTACGAGAGGCAAGAGACCCAGTACTTC. It codes for CASSYERQETQYF. The gene calls are TRBV6-5 and TRBJ2-5; D not certain. Germline V lookup: CDR1 MNHEY, CDR2 SVGAGI. This CDR3 contains 13 residues. The V end lost 2 bases, the J end lost 2 bases, and 6 bases lay between the germline ends.

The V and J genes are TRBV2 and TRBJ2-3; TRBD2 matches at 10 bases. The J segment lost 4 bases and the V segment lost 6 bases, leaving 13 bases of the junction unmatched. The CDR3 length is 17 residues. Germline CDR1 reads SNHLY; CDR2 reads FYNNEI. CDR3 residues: CASRARTSGSGADTQYF. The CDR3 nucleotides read TGTGCCAGCAGGGCCAGGACTAGCGGTTCTGGGGCAGATACGCAGTATTTT.

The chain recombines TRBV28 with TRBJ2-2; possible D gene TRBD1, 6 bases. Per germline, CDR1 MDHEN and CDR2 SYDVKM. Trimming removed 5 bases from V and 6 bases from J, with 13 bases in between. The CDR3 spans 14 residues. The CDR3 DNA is TGTGCCAGCAGTCTTCCACAGGGACCCGGGGAGCTGTTTTTT. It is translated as CASSLPQGPGELFF.

The CDR3: CASSEAGQGFYTF. CDR3 DNA sequence: TGTGCCAGCAGTGAAGCGGGACAGGGTTTTTACACCTTC. The chain has TRBV2 and TRBJ1-2; 9 nucleotides match TRBD1. This CDR3 is built from 13 residues. J was trimmed by 11 bases and V by 0 bases; bases with no gene match: 4. CDR1 is SNHLY, CDR2 FYNNEI, per germline.